What follows are 26 T cell receptor beta chains derived from one specimen sequenced in a study of response to subunit inactivated influenza vaccine. TCRdb reprocessed the RT-PCR reads with MiXCR, giving one entry per CDR3 protein. The table shows 400,000 to 650,000 distinct CDR3 sequences, with roughly 7.9% occurring only once. The sample here was PBMCs from blood, taken around 2 years after vaccination. These receptors were collected from a man between 50 and 75 years old who received an inactivated influenza vaccine.

This clonotype has at least ten counts. This rearrangement joins TRBV10-3 to TRBJ2-1; 9 nucleotides line up with TRBD1. The CDR3 length is 14 residues. Germline V gene sequence: CDR1 ENHRY, CDR2 SYGVKD. The V segment lost 2 bases and the J segment 5 bases; nucleotides outside the gene matches: 1. In DNA, the CDR3 is TGTGCCATCAGTGAGGACAGGGGGAACAATGAGCAGTTCTTC. This codes for CAISEDRGNNEQFF.

At least ten counts were recorded for this clonotype. The chain carries TRBV20-1 and TRBJ2-3, with 11 bases fitting TRBD2. V was clipped by 5 bases and J by 0 bases; unmatched bases: 10. The V gene's germline CDR1 is DFQATT and CDR2 SNEGSKA (reference sequence). The CDR3 is 17 amino acids. CDR3 sequence: CSAGRLAGSSSTDTQYF. CDR3 DNA sequence: TGCAGTGCTGGAAGACTAGCGGGATCCTCTAGCACAGATACGCAGTATTTT.

The table lists this clonotype with many counts. The rearrangement joins TRBV4-2 to TRBJ2-3; TRBD2 agrees at 10 bases. The CDR3 totals 15 residues. J was trimmed by 2 bases and V by 2 bases; bases with no gene match: 1. CDR1 LGHNA and CDR2 YNFKEQ come from the germline V gene. CDR3 bases: TGTGCCAGCAGCCAACTAGCGGGAGACACAGATACGCAGTATTTT. Its translation: CASSQLAGDTDTQYF.

The table lists this clonotype with a few counts. The junction does not match germline at one end; this may be a read error. V usage is TRBV5-5 and J usage is TRBJ2-3, with TRBD2 matching over 11 bases. CDR3 length equals 18 residues. The germline CDR1 and CDR2 sequences are SGHKS and YYEKEE (reference sequence). CDR3 in amino acids: CASSLDRRTSGSPAVVDF. The CDR3 DNA reads TGTGCCAGCAGCTTGGACCGGAGGACTAGCGGGTCTCCGGCAGTAGTGGATTTT. The whole variable domain, filled in from reference TRBV5-5 and TRBJ2-3, reads DAGVTQSPTHLIKTRGQQVTLRCSPISGHKSVSWYQQVLGQGPQFIFQYYEKEERGRGNFPDRFSARQFPNYSSELNVNALLLGDSALYLCASSLDRRTSGSPAVVDFGPGTRLTVL.

The rearrangement uses TRBV10-3 and TRBJ2-7; D might be TRBD1 or TRBD2, each matching 5 bases. Germline V gene data show CDR1 as ENHRY and CDR2 as SYGVKD. The CDR3 contains 12 residues. The V end was cut by 3 bases, the J end by 5 bases, with 8 bases between. CDR3 nucleotides: TGTGCCATCAGTGAAGAGGGGAACGAGCAGTACTTC. It codes for CAISEEGNEQYF.

There are many counts of this clonotype. The chain joins TRBV6-5 to TRBJ1-2; D gene ambiguous. Trimming took 7 bases from V and 3 from J, leaving 9 bases between them. This CDR3 has 12 residues. The germline V gene encodes CDR1 MNHEY and CDR2 SVGAGI. The CDR3 region is CASMGRYYGYTF. The DNA of the CDR3 is TGTGCCAGCATGGGCCGGTACTATGGCTACACCTTC.

The V call is TRBV4-2, the J call TRBJ2-7; 10 bases fit TRBD1. Germline V gene sequence: CDR1 LGHNA, CDR2 YNFKEQ. V lost 4 bases to trimming and J lost 0 bases; unmatched junction nucleotides: 9. The CDR3 is 17 residues long. The CDR3: CASSRHRGQGSSYEQYF. As DNA, the CDR3 is TGTGCCAGCAGCCGACATAGGGGACAGGGGTCCTCCTACGAGCAGTACTTC.

This clonotype was detected many times. V and J are TRBV11-1 and TRBJ2-1, with 12 bases lining up with TRBD2. J was trimmed by 4 bases and V by 6 bases; bases with no gene match: 10. This CDR3 region has 17 residues. The germline CDR1 and CDR2 sequences are SGHAT and FQDESV (reference sequence). CDR3 sequence: CASRSGLAGLRYNEQFF. As DNA, the CDR3 is TGTGCCAGCAGATCTGGACTAGCGGGACTGAGGTACAATGAGCAGTTCTTC.

This clonotype was found once. The gene calls are TRBV6-1 and TRBJ2-3; 9 bases fit TRBD1. The germline gives CDR1 MNHNS, CDR2 SASEGT. V shed 6 bases and J 4 bases; nucleotides not matched to a gene: 5. The length of the CDR3 is 14 residues. CDR3 sequence: CASSEDRGADTQYF. In nucleotides, the CDR3 is TGTGCCAGCAGCGAGGACAGGGGCGCAGATACGCAGTATTTT.

This clonotype was observed many times. The rearrangement links TRBV6-1 to TRBJ2-2, with 12 nucleotides matching TRBD2. This CDR3 is built from 16 residues. Germline V gene data show CDR1 as MNHNS and CDR2 as SASEGT. J was trimmed by 4 bases and V by 5 bases; bases with no gene match: 5. CDR3 in DNA: TGTGCCAGCAGTCAGGGACTAGCGGGTCCCACCGGGGAGCTGTTTTTT. It is translated as CASSQGLAGPTGELFF.

This sequence joins TRBV2 and TRBJ1-1; D not resolved. The CDR3 spans 14 residues. V was clipped by 5 bases and J by 1 base, with 11 bases between them. The germline gives CDR1 SNHLY, CDR2 FYNNEI. The CDR3 DNA is TGTGCCAGCAGTTTTTCCGAAGCGAACACTGAAGCTTTCTTT. Its protein is CASSFSEANTEAFF.

The chain couples TRBV12-3 or TRBV12-4 to TRBJ2-3; possibly TRBD2 for D (6 bases). V was trimmed by 8 bases and J by 2 bases, leaving 20 bases between them. The length of the CDR3 is 16 residues. CDR3 DNA: TGTGCCAGCTCGCCTCGAGAGGGAGGTCACACAGATACGCAGTATTTT. It is translated as CASSPREGGHTDTQYF.

This clonotype was recorded many times. This chain joins TRBV7-2 and TRBJ2-1, with 14 bases lining up with TRBD2. Trimming at V came to 5 bases and at J to 8 bases, leaving 2 bases not matched to a gene. This CDR3 is 14 amino acids long. Germline assignment: CDR1 SGHTA and CDR2 FQGNSA. The CDR3 here is CASSRTSGGYEQFF. In DNA, the CDR3 is TGTGCCAGCAGCCGGACTAGCGGGGGGTATGAGCAGTTCTTC.

This clonotype appeared many times. J is TRBJ2-6 and V is TRBV5-1; TRBD1 aligns across 12 bases. CDR1 and CDR2 (germline): SGHRS, YFSETQ. Trimming removed 3 bases from V and 1 base from J; junction bases left unmatched: 5. The CDR3 is 18 amino acids. In DNA form, the CDR3 reads TGCGCCAGCAGCTACCTGGGACAGGGGGCTTCTGGGGCCAACGTCCTGACTTTC. Translation gives CASSYLGQGASGANVLTF.

The V call is TRBV29-1, the J call TRBJ2-7, with TRBD2 identical over 7 bases. The CDR3 length is 13 residues. Germline CDR1 and CDR2: SQVTM and ANQGSEA. Losses at the gene ends were 1 base for V and 9 bases for J; bases not matched to a gene: 9. CDR3 nucleotides: TGCAGCGTTGAAGTGGGAGGGCACACCCGGCAGTACTTC. It specifies CSVEVGGHTRQYF.

This clonotype was picked up a small number of times. The genes are TRBV18 and TRBJ2-5; 7 bases fit TRBD1. With 2 bases clipped from V and 0 bases from J, the junction kept 3 bases outside the gene matches. Germline CDR1 and CDR2: KGHSH and LQKENI. CDR3 length equals 15 residues. CDR3 sequence reads: CASSPLTGYQETQYF. DNA for the CDR3: TGTGCCAGCTCACCATTGACAGGGTACCAAGAGACCCAGTACTTC. Combining the CDR3 with reference TRBV18 and TRBJ2-5 gives the whole variable domain NAGVMQNPRHLVRRRGQEARLRCSPMKGHSHVYWYRQLPEEGLKFMVYLQKENIIDESGMPKERFSAEFPKEGPSILRIQQVVRGDSAAYFCASSPLTGYQETQYFGPGTRLLVL.

This clonotype turned up a few times. The V call is TRBV5-6, the J call TRBJ1-2, with D possibly being TRBD1 (6 bases). The CDR3 consists of 14 residues. V lost 4 bases to trimming and J lost 5 bases, with 15 bases between them. Per germline, CDR1 SGHDT and CDR2 YYEEEE. DNA for the CDR3: TGTGCCAGCAGCCGTCGACAGGCTGTTTATGGCTACACCTTC. It is translated as CASSRRQAVYGYTF.

The chain uses TRBV20-1 and TRBJ2-3; unclear D gene. The V gene lost 1 base and the J gene lost 1 base, with 6 bases spanning the gap. The germline gives CDR1 DFQATT, CDR2 SNEGSKA (reference sequence). The CDR3 sequence is 13 residues long. The chain's CDR3 is CSARASGTDTQYF. The CDR3 bases are TGCAGTGCTAGAGCCAGCGGCACAGATACGCAGTATTTT.

In its sample, this clonotype was seen many times. The V and J genes are TRBV10-2 and TRBJ2-7; D gene unclear. This CDR3 comprises 13 residues. V lost 2 bases and J lost 1, with 6 bases in between. CDR1 is WSHSY, CDR2 SAAADI, per germline. The CDR3 DNA reads TGCGCCAGCAGTGAGGAGGTTTCCTACGAGCAGTACTTC. This translates into CASSEEVSYEQYF.

This clonotype has ten or more counts. The chain couples TRBV19 to TRBJ1-5; 7 bases match TRBD1. CDR3 length: 13 residues. CDR1 and CDR2 from the germline V gene are LNHDA and SQIVND (reference sequence). Unmatched junction bases numbered 3, after V lost 7 bases and J lost 3 bases. CDR3 sequence (DNA): TGTGCCAGTACCGACAGGGCCAATCAGCCCCAGCATTTT. Translated, it gives CASTDRANQPQHF.

This clonotype has a count of ten or more. The rearrangement links TRBV6-5 to TRBJ1-2; TRBD1 might be the D (5 bases). Between the trimmed V and J ends, which lost 0 bases and 7 bases, there was a span of 6 bases. This CDR3 has 12 residues. Germline V gene lookup returns CDR1 MNHEY and CDR2 SVGAGI. The CDR3 DNA sequence: TGTGCCAGCAGTTACTCAGGGGCTGGCTACACCTTC. It is translated as CASSYSGAGYTF.

The rearrangement uses TRBV2 and TRBJ2-2; the D is unclear. Germline lookup yields CDR1 SNHLY and CDR2 FYNNEI. This CDR3 is built from 11 residues. Trimming stripped 8 bases from V and 4 bases from J, with 5 bases between. In DNA, the CDR3 is TGTGCCAGCCAGAGCACCGGGGAGCTGTTTTTT. It specifies CASQSTGELFF.

This clonotype was seen a few times. V usage is TRBV12-3 or TRBV12-4 and J usage is TRBJ1-3; D is perhaps TRBD1 (5 bases). The germline V and J ends were trimmed by 5 bases and 8 bases, with 16 bases remaining between them. This CDR3 comprises 14 residues. CDR3 protein: CASSPGLRADTIYF. CDR3 sequence (DNA): TGTGCCAGCAGTCCAGGGTTACGGGCGGACACCATATATTTT.

Many counts were recorded for this clonotype. V is TRBV20-1 and J is TRBJ2-5, with D possibly matching TRBD1 (6 bases). The V end was cut by 3 bases, the J end by 4 bases, with 15 bases between. Germline V lookup: CDR1 DFQATT, CDR2 SNEGSKA (reference sequence). The CDR3 has 14 amino acids. In DNA, the CDR3 is TGCAGTGCTAGGGGGGCCGGGGTCTTAGAGACCCAGTACTTC. Its translation is CSARGAGVLETQYF.

This clonotype showed up just a few times. The chain combines TRBV20-1 with TRBJ2-1; tentative D call: TRBD1 (6 bases). Germline V gene data show CDR1 as DFQATT and CDR2 as SNEGSKA (reference sequence). This CDR3 has 11 amino acids. Trimming removed 6 bases from V and 10 bases from J, with 13 bases in between. The CDR3 region is CSASRGFEQFF. CDR3 in DNA: TGCAGTGCCTCCAGGGGTTTCGAGCAGTTCTTC.

There are a few counts of this clonotype. This sequence joins TRBV10-2 and TRBJ2-4; D is possibly TRBD1 or TRBD2 (5 bases each). Germline V gene data show CDR1 as WSHSY and CDR2 as SAAADI. The CDR3 covers 15 residues. The V gene lost 6 bases and the J gene lost 1 base, with 13 bases spanning the gap. The CDR3 region has the DNA TGCGCCAGCAGGGAACAGGAGGTGGCCAAAAACATTCAGTACTTC. Amino acid sequence: CASREQEVAKNIQYF.